Each of the 19 T cell receptor beta chains below was sequenced from the same sample in a study of neoadjuvant nivolumab and ipilimumab in lung cancer. TCRdb keeps only in-frame clones here, not all; method: immunoSEQ multiplex PCR. The profile shows about 20,000 clones, around 80% of them singletons. Sequencing used tumor tissue, obtained after neoadjuvant nivolumab, alone or with ipilimumab, at or shortly before surgery. The origin of the receptors is an adult with non-small cell lung cancer.

In its sample, this clone was seen a few times. The V and J genes are TRBV7-2 and TRBJ1-1; D gene unclear. Germline assignment: CDR1 SGHTA and CDR2 FQGNSA. The length of the CDR3 is 12 residues. V lost 5 bases to trimming and J lost 6 bases, with 10 bases between them. The DNA for the CDR3 is TGTGCCAGCAGCCCCCAAACGGCTGAAGCTTTCTTT. It is translated as CASSPQTAEAFF. Supplemented by reference TRBV7-2 and TRBJ1-1, the full variable domain reads GAGVSQSPSNKVTEKGKDVELRCDPISGHTALYWYRQSLGQGLEFLIYFQGNSAPDKSGLPSDRFSAERTGGSVSTLTIQRTQQEDSAVYLCASSPQTAEAFFGQGTRLTVV.

CDR3 coding DNA: TGCGCCAGCAGCTTGTCAGCGGTCAACGGGGAGCTGTTTTTT. This encodes CASSLSAVNGELFF. The chain joins TRBV5-1 to TRBJ2-2; D is perhaps TRBD2 (5 bases). The CDR3 has 14 amino acids. Germline V gene data show CDR1 as SGHRS and CDR2 as YFSETQ. V gave up 1 base and J gave up 7 bases, with 11 bases separating them. Full variable domain (missing parts from reference TRBV5-1 and TRBJ2-2): KAGVTQTPRYLIKTRGQQVTLSCSPISGHRSVSWYQQTPGQGLQFLFEYFSETQRNKGNFPGRFSGRQFSNSRSEMNVSTLELGDSALYLCASSLSAVNGELFFGEGSRLTVL.

This clone was recorded a few times. The chain joins TRBV11-2 to TRBJ2-3; perhaps TRBD2 as D (6 bases). This CDR3 spans 14 amino acids. The V gene's germline CDR1 is SGHAT and CDR2 FQNNGV. CDR3 amino acids: CASGGGASTDTQYF. The CDR3 nucleotides read TGTGCTTCGGGTGGCGGGGCTAGCACAGATACGCAGTATTTT.

V and J are TRBV28 and TRBJ1-1; 8 bases line up with TRBD1. The germline CDR1 and CDR2 sequences are MDHEN and SYDVKM. This CDR3 is built from 12 residues. Unmatched junction bases numbered 1, after V lost 6 bases and J lost 4 bases. CDR3 DNA sequence: TGTGCCAGCAGAACAGGGGGCACTGAAGCTTTCTTT. This translates into CASRTGGTEAFF.

V gene TRBV5-6 combines with J gene TRBJ2-2; D ambiguous. CDR1 is SGHDT and CDR2 is YYEEEE in the germline V gene. The CDR3 is 12 amino acids. V lost 4 bases to trimming and J lost 7 bases, with 8 bases between them. The DNA of the CDR3 is TGTGCCAGCAGCCCTTTTAACGGGGAGCTGTTTTTT. As protein: CASSPFNGELFF.

J is TRBJ1-2 and V is TRBV10-3; 9 nucleotides align to TRBD1. Per the germline V gene, CDR1 is ENHRY and CDR2 is SYGVKD. CDR3 length equals 15 residues. The trim removed 4 bases at V and 5 bases at J, leaving 8 bases unmatched. This CDR3 is CAISAPGQGAYGYTF. In DNA, the CDR3 is TGTGCCATCAGTGCCCCGGGACAGGGAGCTTATGGCTACACCTTC.

The rearrangement links TRBV6-5 to TRBJ1-2; D not certain. Trimming pared 6 bases from V and 4 bases from J, leaving 12 bases between. This CDR3 contains 13 residues. Germline CDR1 is MNHEY and CDR2 is SVGAGI. CDR3 in DNA: TGTGCCAGCAGCGACAAGCCTATCTATGGCTACACCTTC. It translates to CASSDKPIYGYTF.

This rearrangement joins TRBV7-3 to TRBJ2-1, with D tentatively TRBD2 (5 bases). This CDR3 is built from 16 residues. CDR1 and CDR2 from the germline V gene are SGHTA and FQGTGA. V was trimmed by 4 bases and J by 5 bases, leaving 18 bases between them. The CDR3: CASSSATGISNNEQFF. The CDR3 bases are TGTGCCAGCAGCTCAGCAACCGGGATTTCAAACAATGAGCAGTTCTTC.

Only a few counts were recorded for this clone. This sequence joins TRBV6-1 and TRBJ1-5; weak D call: TRBD1 (5 bases). This CDR3 has 12 residues. Germline assignment: CDR1 MNHNS and CDR2 SASEGT. Trimming cost V 9 bases and J 1 base, with 7 bases left between them. CDR3: CASQGSNQPQHF. The CDR3 nucleotides read TGTGCCAGTCAGGGAAGCAATCAGCCCCAGCATTTT.

The table lists this clone with a few counts. The rearrangement links TRBV7-2 to TRBJ2-7; 9 bases are shared with TRBD2. The CDR3 runs to 13 residues. In germline, CDR1 is SGHTA, CDR2 FQGNSA. V was pared by 11 bases and J by 7 bases, with 12 bases of the junction left unmatched. The CDR3 nucleotides are TGTGCCGTTCCCGGGACTAGCCTCCTAGAGCAGTACTTC. It specifies CAVPGTSLLEQYF.

V gene TRBV15 combines with J gene TRBJ2-1, with 8 bases identical to TRBD2. The CDR3 has 17 residues. Trimming cost V 6 bases and J 0 bases; bases outside gene matches: 10. Germline V gene lookup returns CDR1 LNHNV and CDR2 YYDKDF (reference sequence). The CDR3 reads CATSFSAGDPSYNEQFF. DNA of the CDR3: TGTGCCACCAGTTTCTCAGCGGGAGATCCCTCCTACAATGAGCAGTTCTTC. The full variable domain, rest sourced from reference TRBV15 and TRBJ2-1, is DAMVIQNPRYQVTQFGKPVTLSCSQTLNHNVMYWYQQKSSQAPKLLFHYYDKDFNNEADTPDNFQSRRPNTSFCFLDIRSPGLGDTAMYLCATSFSAGDPSYNEQFFGPGTRLTVL.

V is TRBV2 and J is TRBJ2-7; 12 positions agree with TRBD2. The CDR3 spans 15 residues. The V and J ends lost 6 bases and 7 bases, in that order; junction bases with no gene match: 10. Germline V lookup: CDR1 SNHLY, CDR2 FYNNEI. CDR3 region: CASRRTSGTRVEQYF. The CDR3 nucleotides are TGTGCCAGCAGGAGGACTAGCGGGACTAGGGTGGAGCAGTACTTC.

The V gene is TRBV19, the J gene TRBJ1-1, with a tentative D call TRBD1 (5 bases). Deletions cut 1 base from V and 4 bases from J, with 10 bases between. This CDR3 comprises 14 residues. Germline V lookup: CDR1 LNHDA, CDR2 SQIVND (reference sequence). DNA for the CDR3: TGTGCCAGTAGTATAGGGGGCGCGGGCACTGAAGCTTTCTTT. As protein: CASSIGGAGTEAFF.

This clone was found a few times. This chain connects TRBV18 to TRBJ1-4, with D unresolved. V dropped 3 bases and J dropped 0 bases, with 5 bases sitting between them. The CDR3 totals 14 residues. Germline CDR1 and CDR2: KGHSH and LQKENI. The CDR3, as DNA: TGTGCCAGCTCACCCGTGGCAACTAATGAAAAACTGTTTTTT. Translation: CASSPVATNEKLFF.

This clone was counted a single time. The V call is TRBV29-1, the J call TRBJ2-7; no definite D call. V lost 5 bases, J lost 2 bases, and 13 bases lay in between. Germline loops: CDR1 SQVTM, CDR2 ANQGSEA. This CDR3 is built from 13 residues. DNA for the CDR3: TGCAGCGTTTCCGGACCGCCGGCCTACGAGCAGTACTTC. This gives the protein CSVSGPPAYEQYF.

V and J are TRBV18 and TRBJ2-1; 8 nucleotides match TRBD2. V gave up 2 bases and J gave up 5 bases; unmatched junction bases: 5. The CDR3 has 15 amino acids. Germline CDR1 and CDR2: KGHSH and LQKENI. The CDR3 loop is CASSPKREPHNEQFF. In DNA form, the CDR3 reads TGTGCCAGCTCACCAAAGCGGGAGCCCCACAATGAGCAGTTCTTC.

This clone was seen only a few times. A read error may account for a junction end that differs from germline. The V and J genes are TRBV18 and TRBJ1-5; D remains ambiguous. There are 14 residues in the CDR3. The germline CDR1 and CDR2 sequences are KGHSH and LQKENI. CDR3 in amino acids: CASSPPASNQPQHF. The CDR3 nucleotides are TGTGCCAGTTCACCCCCGGCTAGCAATCAGCCCCAGCATTTT. The full variable domain, its missing parts supplied by reference TRBV18 and TRBJ1-5, is NAGVMQNPRHLVRRRGQEARLRCSPMKGHSHVYWYRQLPEEGLKFMVYLQKENIIDESGMPKERFSAEFPKEGPSILRIQQVVRGDSAAYFCASSPPASNQPQHFGDGTRLSIL.

This chain joins TRBV7-8 and TRBJ2-7; 7 bases map to TRBD1. This CDR3 is built from 18 residues. J gave up 5 bases and V 2 bases, and 18 bases lay outside the gene matches. CDR1 and CDR2 (germline): SGHVS, FQNEAQ. DNA of the CDR3: TGTGCCAGCAGCTTATTTGTCCTGGGTACGACAGGGCGAAACGAGCAGTACTTC. Translating gives CASSLFVLGTTGRNEQYF.

The genes are TRBV25-1 and TRBJ2-4, with D uncertain. The CDR3 is 17 residues long. Looked up from germline, CDR1 is MGHDK and CDR2 is SYGVNS. V was trimmed by 3 bases and J by 1 base, leaving 16 bases between them. CDR3 in amino acids: CASSDDLVLGAKNIQYF. The CDR3 nucleotides read TGTGCCAGCAGTGATGATCTAGTTCTCGGGGCCAAAAACATTCAGTACTTC.